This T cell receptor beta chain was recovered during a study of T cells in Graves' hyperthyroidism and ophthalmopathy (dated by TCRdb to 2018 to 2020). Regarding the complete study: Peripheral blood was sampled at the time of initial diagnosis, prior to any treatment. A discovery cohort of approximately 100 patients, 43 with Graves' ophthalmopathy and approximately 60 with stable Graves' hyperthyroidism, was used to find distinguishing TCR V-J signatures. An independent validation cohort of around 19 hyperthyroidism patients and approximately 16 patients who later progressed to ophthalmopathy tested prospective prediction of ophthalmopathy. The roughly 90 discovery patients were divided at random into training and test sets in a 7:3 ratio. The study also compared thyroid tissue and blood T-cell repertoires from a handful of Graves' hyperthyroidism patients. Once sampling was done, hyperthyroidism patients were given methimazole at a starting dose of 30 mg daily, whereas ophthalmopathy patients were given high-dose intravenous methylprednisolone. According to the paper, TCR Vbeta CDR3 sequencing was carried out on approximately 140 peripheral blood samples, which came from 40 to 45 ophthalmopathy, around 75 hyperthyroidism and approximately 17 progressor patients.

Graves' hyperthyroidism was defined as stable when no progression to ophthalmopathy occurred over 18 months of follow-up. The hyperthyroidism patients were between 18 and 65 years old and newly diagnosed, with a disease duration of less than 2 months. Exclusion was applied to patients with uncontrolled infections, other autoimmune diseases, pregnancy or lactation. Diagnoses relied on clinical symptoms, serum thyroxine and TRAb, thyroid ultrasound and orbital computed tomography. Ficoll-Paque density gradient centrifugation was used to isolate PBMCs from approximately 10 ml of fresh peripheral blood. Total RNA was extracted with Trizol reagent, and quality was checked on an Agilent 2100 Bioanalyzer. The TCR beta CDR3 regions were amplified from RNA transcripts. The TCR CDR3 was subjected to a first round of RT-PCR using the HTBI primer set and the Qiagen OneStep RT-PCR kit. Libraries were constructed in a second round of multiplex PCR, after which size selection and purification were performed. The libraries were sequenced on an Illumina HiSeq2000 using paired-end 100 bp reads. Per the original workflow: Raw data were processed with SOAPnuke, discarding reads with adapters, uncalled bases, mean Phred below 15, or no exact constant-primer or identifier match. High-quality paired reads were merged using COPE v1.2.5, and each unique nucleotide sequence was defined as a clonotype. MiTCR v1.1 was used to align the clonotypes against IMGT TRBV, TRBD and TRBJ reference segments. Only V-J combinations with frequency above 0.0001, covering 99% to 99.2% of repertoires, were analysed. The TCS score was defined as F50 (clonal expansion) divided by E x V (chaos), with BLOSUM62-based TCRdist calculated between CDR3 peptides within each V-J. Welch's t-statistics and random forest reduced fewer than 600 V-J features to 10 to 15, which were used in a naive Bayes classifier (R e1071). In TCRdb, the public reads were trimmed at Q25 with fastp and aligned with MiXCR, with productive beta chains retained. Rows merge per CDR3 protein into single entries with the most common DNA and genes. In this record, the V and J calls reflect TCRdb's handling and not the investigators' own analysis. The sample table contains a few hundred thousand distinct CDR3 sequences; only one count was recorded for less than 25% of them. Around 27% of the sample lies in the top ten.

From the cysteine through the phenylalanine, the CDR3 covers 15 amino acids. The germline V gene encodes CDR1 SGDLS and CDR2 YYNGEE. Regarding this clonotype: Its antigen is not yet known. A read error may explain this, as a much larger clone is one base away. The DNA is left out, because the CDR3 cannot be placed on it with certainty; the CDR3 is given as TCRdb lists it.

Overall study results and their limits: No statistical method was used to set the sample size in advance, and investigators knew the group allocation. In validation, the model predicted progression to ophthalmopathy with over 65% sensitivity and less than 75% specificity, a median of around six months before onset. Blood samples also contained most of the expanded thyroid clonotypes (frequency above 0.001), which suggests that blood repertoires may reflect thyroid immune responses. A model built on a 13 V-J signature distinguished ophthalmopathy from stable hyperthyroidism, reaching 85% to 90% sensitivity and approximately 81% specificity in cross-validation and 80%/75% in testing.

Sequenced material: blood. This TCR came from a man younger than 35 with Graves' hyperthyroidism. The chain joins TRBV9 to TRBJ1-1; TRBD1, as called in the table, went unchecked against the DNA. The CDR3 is CASSVGGGANTEAVF.